This is a list of T cell receptor beta chains from one sample in a study of graft-versus-host responses after intestinal transplantation. Method: immunoSEQ multiplex PCR; TCRdb's copy keeps in-frame clones and lacks some. The sample consists of about 26,000 clones, 82% of them appearing once. What these receptors recognize is not known. Sequencing used unstimulated CD4+ T cells sorted from spleen or lymph node cells, obtained before intestinal transplant. The source of these receptors is a human donor who received an intestinal transplant. The conserved cysteine and the conserved F or W are not part of the CDR3 here.

J: TRBJ1-1; V: TRBV11-2; CDR3: ASSGRGMNTEAF
J: TRBJ2-7; V: TRBV30; CDR3: AWSVLAGIGEQY
J: TRBJ2-5; V: TRBV4-1; CDR3: ASSQERGYLKTQY
J: TRBJ2-1; V: TRBV30; CDR3: AWSSTGNEQF
J: TRBJ1-1; V: TRBV6-5; CDR3: ASSQTGGTTEAF
J: TRBJ2-7; V: TRBV5-4; CDR3: ASSLGTGSLPYEQY
J: TRBJ2-7; V: TRBV4-1; CDR3: ASSQDRRGYEQY
J: TRBJ2-5; V: TRBV25-1; CDR3: ASSEWAGQETQY
J: TRBJ2-5; V: TRBV2; CDR3: ASSERTAWTQY
J: TRBJ1-2; V: TRBV2; CDR3: ASRQAGRGYT
J: TRBJ2-1; V: TRBV4-2; CDR3: ASSLGRSSYNEQF
J: TRBJ2-1; V: TRBV11-1; CDR3: ASSLVLTWPYNEQF
J: TRBJ1-1; V: TRBV12-2; CDR3: ASRLAF
J: TRBJ2-3; V: TRBV10-3; CDR3: AIRQGITSTDTQY
J: TRBJ2-7; V: TRBV6-1; CDR3: ASSEGGISYEQY
J: TRBJ2-1; V: TRBV2; CDR3: ASSAGLAGYNEQF